Following are 27 T cell receptor beta chains from one sample sequenced in a study of radiotherapy plus CTLA-4 blockade in lung cancer. TCRdb's table, derived via immunoSEQ multiplex PCR, lists solely in-frame clones and lacks some. This sample has 35,000 or so clones, with approximately 85% found just once. The sequenced sample was peripheral blood, obtained from a patient treated with radiotherapy plus ipilimumab. The receptors were sampled from a human donor with non-small cell lung cancer who had stable disease on radiotherapy plus ipilimumab.

The CDR3 reads CASSSPRRRHGYTF. CDR3 in DNA: TGTGCCAGCAGCTCCCCGAGGAGGAGGCATGGCTACACCTTC. V usage is TRBV7-9 and J usage is TRBJ1-2; D not certain. V was shortened by 4 bases and J by 6 bases, with 15 bases between the two germline ends. This CDR3 has 14 amino acids. Germline CDR1 reads SEHNR; CDR2 reads FQNEAQ (reference sequence).

This clone was observed once. The genes are TRBV4-3 and TRBJ2-1; TRBD2 agrees at 8 bases. The germline CDR1 and CDR2 sequences are LGHNA and YSLEER. The CDR3 spans 13 residues. With V trimmed by 3 bases and J by 7 bases, 2 bases remained unmatched. CDR3 coding DNA: TGCGCCAGCAGCCACCGGGGGGGGAATGAGCAGTTCTTC. Residues: CASSHRGGNEQFF.

The V call is TRBV4-2, the J call TRBJ2-1, with 8 bases lining up with TRBD2. V lost 1 base to trimming and J lost 3 bases; unmatched junction nucleotides: 2. The CDR3 runs 15 residues. The germline V gene has CDR1 LGHNA and CDR2 YNFKEQ. CDR3 amino acids: CASSQASGFYNEQFF. The CDR3 nucleotides are TGTGCCAGCAGCCAAGCTAGCGGGTTCTACAATGAGCAGTTCTTC.

The J gene is TRBJ1-5, the V gene TRBV6-1; the D is unclear. V dropped 7 bases and J dropped 1 base, with 8 bases sitting between them. The germline CDR1 and CDR2 sequences are MNHNS and SASEGT. This CDR3 is 13 amino acids long. CDR3 in amino acids: CASNPESNQPQHF. DNA of the CDR3: TGTGCCAGCAACCCAGAAAGCAATCAGCCCCAGCATTTT.

V and J are TRBV7-2 and TRBJ2-2; D is perhaps TRBD1 (6 bases). The V gene lost 4 bases and the J gene lost 1 base, with 7 bases spanning the gap. The germline gives CDR1 SGHTA, CDR2 FQGNSA. The CDR3 consists of 14 residues. The CDR3 loop is CASSSQGNTGELFF. The CDR3 region has the DNA TGTGCCAGCAGCTCACAGGGGAACACCGGGGAGCTGTTTTTT.

The chain combines TRBV7-9 with TRBJ2-2; TRBD2 agrees at 8 bases. V dropped 2 bases and J dropped 5; count of bases not matched to a gene: 10. The CDR3 is 17 residues long. Germline V gene lookup returns CDR1 SEHNR and CDR2 FQNEAQ (reference sequence). CDR3 loop: CASSLPPSGRRTGELFF. The CDR3 region has the DNA TGTGCCAGCAGCTTACCCCCCAGCGGGAGAAGAACCGGGGAGCTGTTTTTT.

This clone occurred a few times. V usage is TRBV6-6 and J usage is TRBJ1-1; D uncertain. This CDR3 contains 15 residues. Germline V lookup: CDR1 MNHNY, CDR2 SVGAGI (reference sequence). V lost 4 bases and J 4 bases, leaving 16 bases between the germline ends. The CDR3 protein is CASSSRNVGSTEAFF. In DNA form, the CDR3 reads TGTGCCAGCAGTTCGCGTAACGTTGGGAGCACTGAAGCTTTCTTT.

The rearrangement joins TRBV6-6 to TRBJ1-2; TRBD1 agrees at 10 bases. There are 15 residues in the CDR3. Germline-derived CDR1 and CDR2 are MNHNY and SVGAGI (reference sequence). The J segment lost 3 bases and the V segment lost 2 bases, leaving 3 bases of the junction unmatched. CDR3 region: CASSYDGTGDYGYTF. CDR3 nucleotide sequence: TGTGCCAGCAGTTACGATGGGACAGGGGACTATGGCTACACCTTC.

The rearrangement links TRBV6-5 to TRBJ2-1, with D perhaps matching TRBD1 (6 bases). The CDR3 is 12 residues long. CDR1 is MNHEY and CDR2 is SVGAGI in the germline V gene. Trimming left V 2 bases short and J 12 bases short, with 11 bases between. CDR3 region: CASSYEGEVQFF. CDR3 nucleotides: TGTGCCAGCAGTTACGAGGGGGAAGTGCAGTTCTTC.

This chain joins TRBV10-3 and TRBJ2-2; the D is unclear. The V end was cut by 6 bases, the J end by 0 bases, with 11 bases between. The CDR3 is made up of 15 amino acids. Germline V lookup: CDR1 ENHRY, CDR2 SYGVKD. The CDR3: CAIRLTVSNTGELFF. The DNA of the CDR3 is TGTGCCATCAGGCTTACAGTATCGAACACCGGGGAGCTGTTTTTT.

The V call is TRBV7-3, the J call TRBJ2-2; D is unclear. This CDR3 spans 13 amino acids. The V end was cut by 0 bases, the J end by 8 bases, with 7 bases between. Germline V gene data show CDR1 as SGHTA and CDR2 as FQGTGA. The CDR3 loop is CASSLTGKGELFF. The CDR3 region has the DNA TGTGCCAGCAGCTTAACGGGCAAAGGGGAGCTGTTTTTT.

This clone was seen a handful of times. The rearrangement joins TRBV9 to TRBJ2-1, with 8 bases lining up with TRBD2. The CDR3 sequence is 15 residues long. V shed 0 bases, J shed 9 bases, and the junction held 8 bases outside the gene matches. The germline gives CDR1 SGDLS, CDR2 YYNGEE. This CDR3 reads CASSVAPGGSIEQFF. CDR3 nucleotides: TGTGCCAGCAGCGTAGCCCCGGGAGGGAGTATTGAGCAGTTCTTC.

The chain has TRBV6-1 and TRBJ2-5; 8 bases match TRBD2. Gene TRBJ2-7 matches the end of the DNA better, so the J call may be wrong. The CDR3 covers 15 residues. Germline V gives CDR1 MNHNS, CDR2 SASEGT. CDR3 bases: TGTGCCAGCAGTGAAAAGAGCGGGAGACGCGTCGAGCAGTACTTC. Amino acids: CASSEKSGRRVEQYF.

The chain uses TRBV4-1 and TRBJ1-4; TRBD1 is a possible D gene (6 bases). CDR1 and CDR2 (germline): MGHRA, YSYEKL. The CDR3 spans 16 residues. The V end was cut by 0 bases, the J end by 8 bases, with 16 bases between. The DNA for the CDR3 is TGCGCCAGCAGCCAAGAAGGAGGGGGGGAGCGGGAAAAACTGTTTTTT. Protein product: CASSQEGGGEREKLFF.

V usage is TRBV19 and J usage is TRBJ1-2, with 9 bases identical to TRBD1. The CDR3 sequence is 16 residues long. In germline, CDR1 is LNHDA, CDR2 SQIVND (reference sequence). V gave up 6 bases and J gave up 3 bases; unmatched junction bases: 11. Written as DNA, the CDR3 is TGTGCCAGTAGCCCTGGGACAGGGCAAGGGGACTATGGCTACACCTTC. It translates to CASSPGTGQGDYGYTF.

The V call is TRBV4-2, the J call TRBJ1-5; 7 bases agree with TRBD1. Germline loops: CDR1 LGHNA, CDR2 YNFKEQ. V lost 0 bases to trimming and J lost 5 bases; unmatched junction nucleotides: 1. CDR3 length equals 14 residues. The CDR3 nucleotides are TGTGCCAGCAGCCAAGACAGGGGGGATCAGCCCCAGCATTTT. Amino acids: CASSQDRGDQPQHF.

The chain joins TRBV10-3 to TRBJ2-3; TRBD2 matches 13 bases. Trimming at V came to 3 bases and at J to 4 bases, leaving 7 bases not matched to a gene. The CDR3 has 17 amino acids. Germline values: CDR1 ENHRY, CDR2 SYGVKD. The CDR3 bases are TGTGCCATCAGTGATGGACTAGCGGGGGTAGTGGCAGATACGCAGTATTTT. Translating gives CAISDGLAGVVADTQYF.

V is TRBV2 and J is TRBJ1-4; 11 bases agree with TRBD1. V lost 4 bases, J lost 7 bases, and 5 bases stayed unmatched. The CDR3 length is 15 residues. CDR1 is SNHLY, CDR2 FYNNEI, per germline. The CDR3 is CASSATGTGGEKLFF. CDR3 coding DNA: TGTGCCAGCAGTGCCACCGGGACAGGGGGTGAAAAACTGTTTTTT.

The V gene is TRBV11-2, the J gene TRBJ2-2, with 7 bases aligning to TRBD2. V shed 4 bases and J 2 bases; nucleotides not matched to a gene: 4. The CDR3 loop spans 15 amino acids. Germline loops: CDR1 SGHAT, CDR2 FQNNGV. This CDR3 reads CASSSSGLNTGELFF. DNA for the CDR3: TGTGCCAGCAGCTCCTCGGGACTAAACACCGGGGAGCTGTTTTTT.

With respect to this clone: The sample holds other DNA sequences that translate to the same CDR3. The chain links TRBV4-1 to TRBJ2-5; TRBD2 might be the D (5 bases). The germline V gene has CDR1 MGHRA and CDR2 YSYEKL. This CDR3 has 15 residues. V gave up 0 bases and J gave up 5 bases, with 13 bases separating them. The CDR3 region is CASSQDGLAGETQYF. DNA for the CDR3: TGCGCCAGCAGCCAAGATGGGCTAGCTGGTGAGACCCAGTACTTC.

The rearrangement links TRBV7-9 to TRBJ2-7; D is perhaps TRBD2 (5 bases). The germline V gene encodes CDR1 SEHNR and CDR2 FQNEAQ (reference sequence). This CDR3 has 17 amino acids. Trimming took 5 bases from V and 5 from J, leaving 25 bases between them. This chain's CDR3 is CASSQPPQNRGAHEQYF. The CDR3 nucleotides are TGTGCCAGCAGCCAGCCTCCCCAGAATCGGGGAGCCCACGAGCAGTACTTC.

The chain has TRBV18 and TRBJ2-5; TRBD1 is a possible D gene (6 bases). V was shortened by 6 bases and J by 0 bases, with 20 bases between the two germline ends. Looked up from germline, CDR1 is KGHSH and CDR2 is LQKENI. The CDR3 consists of 17 residues. The CDR3 coding sequence is TGTGCCAGCTCCCACAAATCTCACCGGGACAACCAAGAGACCCAGTACTTC. Its protein is CASSHKSHRDNQETQYF.

The J gene is TRBJ2-1, the V gene TRBV6-5; perhaps TRBD2 as D (6 bases). Germline lookup yields CDR1 MNHEY and CDR2 SVGAGI. Trimming took 4 bases from V and 6 from J, leaving 19 bases between them. The length of the CDR3 is 16 residues. CDR3 amino acids: CASSSIDYAGRNEQFF. The CDR3 DNA reads TGTGCCAGCAGTTCCATCGACTATGCGGGACGCAATGAGCAGTTCTTC.

CDR3 nucleotides: TGTGCCAGTAGTTGGACAGCCCCCTACGAGCAGTACTTC. Protein product: CASSWTAPYEQYF. The chain links TRBV19 to TRBJ2-7; TRBD1 is a possible D gene (6 bases). The germline V and J ends were trimmed by 5 bases and 2 bases, with 10 bases remaining between them. The CDR3 consists of 13 residues. Germline lookup yields CDR1 LNHDA and CDR2 SQIVND (reference sequence).

This sequence joins TRBV11-1 and TRBJ2-1; a possible D gene is TRBD1 (5 bases). The V gene's germline CDR1 is SGHAT and CDR2 FQDESV (reference sequence). The ends were cut back, 5 bases at V and 6 bases at J, with 11 bases in the middle. CDR3 length: 13 residues. This chain's CDR3 is CASSPQTVNEQFF. In DNA, the CDR3 is TGTGCCAGCAGCCCACAGACAGTCAATGAGCAGTTCTTC.

CDR3 residues: CATNGKSGINTEAFF. The DNA of the CDR3 is TGTGCCACCAACGGGAAATCGGGGATTAACACTGAAGCTTTCTTT. The chain carries TRBV15 and TRBJ1-1; no clear D gene. Trimming cost V 7 bases and J 2 bases, with 17 bases left between them. Per the germline V gene, CDR1 is LNHNV and CDR2 is YYDKDF (reference sequence). CDR3 length: 15 residues.

The chain uses TRBV7-2 and TRBJ1-2, with D perhaps matching TRBD1 (6 bases). Germline V CDR1 and CDR2: SGHTA, FQGNSA. V dropped 0 bases and J dropped 12 bases, with 11 bases sitting between them. This CDR3 is 12 amino acids long. The CDR3 bases are TGTGCCAGCAGCTTAGCCGTGGGGGCCCACACCTTC. Translating it yields CASSLAVGAHTF.